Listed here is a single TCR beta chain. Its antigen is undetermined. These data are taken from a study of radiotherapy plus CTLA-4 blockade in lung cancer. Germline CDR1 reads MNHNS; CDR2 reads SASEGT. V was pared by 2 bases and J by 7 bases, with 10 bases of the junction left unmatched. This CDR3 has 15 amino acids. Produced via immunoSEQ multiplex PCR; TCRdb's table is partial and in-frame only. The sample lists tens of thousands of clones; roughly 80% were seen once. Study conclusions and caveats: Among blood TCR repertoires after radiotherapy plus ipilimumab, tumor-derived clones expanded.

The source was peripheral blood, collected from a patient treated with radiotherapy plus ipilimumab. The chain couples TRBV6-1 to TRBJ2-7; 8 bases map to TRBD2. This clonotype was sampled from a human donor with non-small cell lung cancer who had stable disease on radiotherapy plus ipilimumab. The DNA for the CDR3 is TGTGCCAGCAGTGAAACTAGCGGAGGCCCCTGGGAGCAGTACTTC. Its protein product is CASSETSGGPWEQYF.